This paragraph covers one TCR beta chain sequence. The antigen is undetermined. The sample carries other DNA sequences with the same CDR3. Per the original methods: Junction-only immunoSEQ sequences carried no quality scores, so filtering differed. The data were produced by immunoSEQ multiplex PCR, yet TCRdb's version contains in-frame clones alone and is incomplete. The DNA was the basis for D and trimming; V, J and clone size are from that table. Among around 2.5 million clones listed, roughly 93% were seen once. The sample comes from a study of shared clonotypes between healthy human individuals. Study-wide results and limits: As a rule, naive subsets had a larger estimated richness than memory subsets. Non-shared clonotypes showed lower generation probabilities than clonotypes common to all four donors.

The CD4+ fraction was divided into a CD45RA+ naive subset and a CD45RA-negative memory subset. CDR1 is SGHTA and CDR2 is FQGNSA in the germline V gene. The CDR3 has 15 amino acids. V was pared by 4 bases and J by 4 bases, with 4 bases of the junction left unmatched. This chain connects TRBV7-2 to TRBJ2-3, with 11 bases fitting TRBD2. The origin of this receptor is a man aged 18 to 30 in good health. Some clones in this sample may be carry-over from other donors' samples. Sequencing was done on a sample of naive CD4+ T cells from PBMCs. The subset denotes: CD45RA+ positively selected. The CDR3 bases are TGTGCCAGCAGCTCACTAGCGGGAGTGGCAGATACGCAGTATTTT. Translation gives CASSSLAGVADTQYF. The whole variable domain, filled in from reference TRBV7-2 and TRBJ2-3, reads GAGVSQSPSNKVTEKGKDVELRCDPISGHTALYWYRQSLGQGLEFLIYFQGNSAPDKSGLPSDRFSAERTGGSVSTLTIQRTQQEDSAVYLCASSSLAGVADTQYFGPGTRLTVL.